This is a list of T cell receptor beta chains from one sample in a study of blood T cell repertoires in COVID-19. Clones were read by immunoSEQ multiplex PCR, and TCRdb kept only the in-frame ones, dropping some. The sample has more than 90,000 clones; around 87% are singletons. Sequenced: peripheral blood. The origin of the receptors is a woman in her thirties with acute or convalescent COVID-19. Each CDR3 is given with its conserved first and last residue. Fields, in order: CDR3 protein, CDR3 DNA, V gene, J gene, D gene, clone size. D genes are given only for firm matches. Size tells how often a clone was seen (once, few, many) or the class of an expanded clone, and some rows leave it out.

CASTRTGVEKLFF	TGTGCCAGCACCCGAACAGGGGTTGAAAAACTGTTTTTT	TRBV12-3/TRBV12-4	TRBJ1-4	TRBD1	.
CARSRPGQGVLGNTIYF	TGCGCCCGCAGTCGCCCGGGACAGGGGGTTCTTGGAAACACCATATATTTT	TRBV23-1	TRBJ1-3	TRBD1	.
CASSLYVPPTPGGRDTEAFF	TGTGCGAGCAGCTTATATGTGCCCCCAACCCCAGGGGGCAGAGACACTGAAGCTTTCTTT	TRBV7-4	TRBJ1-1	TRBD1	.
CASSPPGHKYEQYF	TGTGCCAGCAGTCCGCCGGGACATAAATACGAGCAGTACTTC	TRBV6-5	TRBJ2-7	.	.
CASRKEREGASGNTIYF	TGTGCCAGCAGGAAGGAGAGAGAGGGGGCGTCAGGAAACACCATATATTTT	TRBV2	TRBJ1-3	TRBD1	.
CASSRDTGGRTTGELFF	TGCGCCAGCAGCCGTGACACGGGGGGGCGGACCACCGGGGAGCTGTTTTTT	TRBV4-1	TRBJ2-2	TRBD2	once
CATSPTLQGTSPLHF	TGTGCCACCAGCCCAACTCTTCAGGGGACTTCACCCCTCCACTTT	TRBV15	TRBJ1-6	.	.
CASSLLGVNTIYF	TGTGCCAGCAGCTTGCTAGGAGTCAACACCATATATTTT	TRBV5-6	TRBJ1-3	.	few
CASSAPGLVAYEQYF	TGTGCCAGCAGCGCCCCGGGACTAGTCGCCTACGAGCAGTACTTC	TRBV25-1	TRBJ2-7	TRBD2	once
CAWSGGGPYEQYF	TGTGCCTGGAGTGGGGGGGGTCCCTACGAGCAGTACTTC	TRBV30	TRBJ2-7	TRBD2	.
CASSSGVNTGELFF	TGCGCCAGCAGTTCGGGGGTCAACACCGGGGAGCTGTTTTTT	TRBV10-1	TRBJ2-2	.	.
CASSSRQGARFF	TGTGCCAGCAGCAGTCGACAGGGGGCGCGATTCTTT	TRBV3-1/TRBV3-2	TRBJ1-1	TRBD1	.
CASSTDRAWYEQYF	TGTGCCAGCAGCACGGACAGGGCATGGTACGAGCAGTACTTC	TRBV21-1	TRBJ2-7	.	.
CASRSQGSQPQHF	TGTGCCAGCAGGTCTCAGGGATCCCAGCCCCAGCATTTT	TRBV28	TRBJ1-5	.	.
CASSFLSGSYNSPLHF	TGTGCCAGCAGTTTCCTCTCGGGCTCCTATAATTCACCCCTCCACTTT	TRBV6-5	TRBJ1-6	.	.
CASAFLQGGPDTQYF	TGCGCCAGCGCTTTCCTACAGGGCGGTCCAGATACGCAGTATTTT	TRBV5-1	TRBJ2-3	.	.
CASSPRLAGSSYNEQFF	TGTGCCAGCAGCCCGCGACTAGCGGGGTCCTCCTACAATGAGCAGTTCTTC	TRBV7-2	TRBJ2-1	TRBD2	.
CASSLDREYEQYF	TGCGCCAGCAGCTTGGACAGGGAATACGAGCAGTACTTC	TRBV5-1	TRBJ2-7	.	.
CASSLGTSGAYNEQFF	TGTGCCAGCAGCTTGGGGACTAGCGGAGCGTACAATGAGCAGTTCTTC	TRBV13	TRBJ2-1	TRBD2	.
CSASLAQDNEQFF	TGCAGTGCTAGTTTGGCACAGGACAATGAGCAGTTCTTC	TRBV20-1	TRBJ2-1	.	.
CASSLAGTTQETQYF	TGCGCCAGCAGCTTGGCCGGGACAACCCAAGAGACCCAGTACTTC	TRBV5-1	TRBJ2-5	.	.
CASSPGGYGYTF	TGTGCCAGCAGTCCCGGAGGCTATGGCTACACCTTC	TRBV28	TRBJ1-2	.	.
CASSQEGQSSNSYEQYF	TGTGCCAGCAGCCAGGAGGGACAGTCCTCAAACTCCTACGAGCAGTACTTC	TRBV4-2	TRBJ2-7	.	.
CASSQRDSPLHF	TGTGCCAGCAGCCAAAGAGATTCACCCCTCCACTTT	TRBV3-1/TRBV3-2	TRBJ1-6	.	.
CASGLGQGLDYGYTF	TGTGCTAGTGGTTTAGGACAGGGGCTGGACTATGGCTACACCTTC	TRBV12-5	TRBJ1-2	TRBD1	.
CASSPSGGASGANVLTF	TGTGCCAGCAGCCCTAGCGGTGGCGCCTCTGGGGCCAACGTCCTGACTTTC	TRBV9	TRBJ2-6	TRBD2	.
CATSKRYRVRYEQYF	TGTGCCACCAGCAAACGGTACAGGGTCCGTTACGAGCAGTACTTC	TRBV15	TRBJ2-7	.	.
CASSRGPDEQFF	TGTGCCAGCTCTAGGGGTCCCGATGAGCAGTTCTTC	TRBV27	TRBJ2-1	.	.
CASSHGLAGTYNEQFF	TGTGCCAGCAGTCATGGACTAGCGGGGACCTACAATGAGCAGTTCTTC	TRBV27	TRBJ2-1	TRBD2	.
CASSLVGTGNTEAFF	TGCGCCAGCAGCTTGGTTGGGACAGGGAATACTGAAGCTTTCTTT	TRBV5-1	TRBJ1-1	TRBD1	few
CATAKREGNTEAFF	TGTGCCACCGCAAAAAGAGAGGGGAACACTGAAGCTTTCTTT	TRBV6-5	TRBJ1-1	.	once
CASSLAGRPEQPQHF	TGCGCCAGCAGCTTGGCAGGGCGACCGGAGCAGCCCCAGCATTTT	TRBV5-1	TRBJ1-5	.	.
CASSLEPDTGFEQYF	TGTGCCAGCAGCTTGGAACCTGATACAGGGTTCGAGCAGTACTTC	TRBV5-5	TRBJ2-7	.	.
CASSTGGSEQYF	TGTGCCAGCAGTACAGGGGGCTCCGAGCAGTACTTC	TRBV2	TRBJ2-7	TRBD1	.
CASSISGGSSYNEQFF	TGTGCCAGCAGCATTAGCGGGGGTAGCTCCTACAATGAGCAGTTCTTC	TRBV7-3	TRBJ2-1	TRBD2	few
CASSLGQGAPYPENGYTF	TGTGCCAGCAGCTTGGGGCAGGGGGCCCCTTACCCCGAAAATGGCTACACCTTC	TRBV5-6	TRBJ1-2	TRBD1	.
CASSEQGGWNSPLHF	TGTGCCAGCAGTGAACAGGGGGGCTGGAATTCACCCCTCCACTTT	TRBV6-1	TRBJ1-6	TRBD1	.
CASRYDESGVYEQYF	TGTGCCAGCAGATACGACGAGTCGGGAGTCTACGAGCAGTACTTC	TRBV7-8	TRBJ2-7	.	.
CATVTAPSYEQYF	TGTGCCACCGTGACAGCACCCTCCTACGAGCAGTACTTC	TRBV28	TRBJ2-7	.	.
CASSLDSGGAVADTQYF	TGTGCCAGCAGCTTAGATAGCGGGGGGGCCGTCGCAGATACGCAGTATTTT	TRBV11-2	TRBJ2-3	TRBD2	.
CASSLIAGANVLTF	TGCGCCAGCAGCTTGATCGCGGGGGCCAACGTCCTGACTTTC	TRBV5-1	TRBJ2-6	.	.
CASRRTGHYGYTF	TGTGCCAGCAGAAGGACAGGACACTATGGCTACACCTTC	TRBV6-5	TRBJ1-2	TRBD1	.
CASSTPQEPQHF	TGTGCCAGCAGTACCCCCCAGGAGCCCCAGCATTTT	TRBV28	TRBJ1-5	.	.
CASSSPRLAGGPGIRTDTQYF	TGTGCCAGCAGCTCACCCCGACTAGCGGGGGGGCCAGGGATACGAACAGATACGCAGTATTTT	TRBV7-8	TRBJ2-3	TRBD2	once
CASSAGQRNQPQHF	TGTGCCAGCAGCGCTGGACAGCGCAATCAGCCCCAGCATTTT	TRBV2	TRBJ1-5	.	.
CASSPGDTQYYGYTF	TGTGCCAGCTCACCAGGGGACACACAGTACTATGGCTACACCTTC	TRBV18	TRBJ1-2	.	.
CASSLGTGYNEQFF	TGTGCCAGCAGCTTGGGGACAGGTTACAATGAGCAGTTCTTC	TRBV5-6	TRBJ2-1	TRBD1	.
CASRRGTEGFEQYF	TGTGCCAGCAGGCGGGGCACCGAGGGTTTCGAGCAGTACTTC	TRBV6-1	TRBJ2-7	.	.
CASSFDGIISNQPQHF	TGCGCCAGCAGCTTCGACGGGATCATCAGCAATCAGCCCCAGCATTTT	TRBV5-1	TRBJ1-5	.	few
CASSVMRGASTDTQYF	TGTGCCAGCAGTGTTATGCGGGGGGCCAGCACAGATACGCAGTATTTT	TRBV6-1	TRBJ2-3	TRBD2	.
CASSLYSAGTDTQYF	TGTGCCAGCAGTTTATATAGCGCTGGCACAGATACGCAGTATTTT	TRBV27	TRBJ2-3	.	.
CASSPLAGASYNEQFF	TGTGCCAGCTCACCACTAGCGGGGGCTTCCTACAATGAGCAGTTCTTC	TRBV18	TRBJ2-1	TRBD2	.
CASSFRRVRATNEKLFF	TGTGCCAGCAGCTTTCGACGGGTTCGGGCAACTAATGAAAAACTGTTTTTT	TRBV7-8	TRBJ1-4	.	.
CASSPPRGSSYNEQFF	TGTGCCAGCTCGCCGCCGCGGGGGAGCTCCTACAATGAGCAGTTCTTC	TRBV18	TRBJ2-1	TRBD2	.
CSVGTRATYEQYF	TGCAGCGTTGGGACCAGGGCGACCTACGAGCAGTACTTC	TRBV29-1	TRBJ2-7	.	.
CASSSDRGTSTDTQYF	TGCGCCAGCAGCTCTGACCGGGGGACTAGCACAGATACGCAGTATTTT	TRBV5-1	TRBJ2-3	.	.
CASSSGGASDTQYF	TGTGCCAGCAGTAGCGGGGGGGCATCAGATACGCAGTATTTT	TRBV7-2	TRBJ2-3	TRBD2	.
CASSLSSGRTGGMYEQYF	TGTGCCAGCAGTTTATCTTCTGGGCGGACAGGGGGCATGTACGAGCAGTACTTC	TRBV27	TRBJ2-7	TRBD1	.
CATSRDRSSYNEQFF	TGTGCCACCAGCAGGGACAGGAGCTCCTACAATGAGCAGTTCTTC	TRBV15	TRBJ2-1	TRBD1	.